This T cell receptor beta chain is drawn from a study of identical twins. The study's findings and limits: The presence of invariant MAIT and iNKT cells could partly confound analyses of zero-insertion sequences.

The germline V gene has CDR1 DFQATT and CDR2 SNEGSKA (reference sequence). The CDR3 has 12 residues. Trimming removed 1 base at V and 2 bases at J, with 5 bases between. Many counts were recorded for this clonotype. Its specificity is not known. After template switching added a universal primer site, the resulting cDNA carried unique molecular identifiers. TCRdb recomputed calls from the 5' RACE reads with MiXCR, one row per CDR3 protein. The sample contains about 890,000 distinct CDR3 sequences, roughly an eighth of which appear only once. The data also belong to a second study, concerning yellow fever vaccine responses in identical twins.

Sequenced sample: PBMCs. The source of this sequence is a woman in her late teens or twenties in good health. This chain links TRBV20-1 with TRBJ1-2, with no clear D. CDR3 residues: CSARVGNYGYTF. As DNA, the CDR3 is TGCAGTGCTAGAGTGGGGAACTATGGCTACACCTTC.